This TCR beta chain was obtained from a study of T cells in Graves' hyperthyroidism and ophthalmopathy. The TCR beta CDR3 regions underwent amplification using RNA transcripts as the source. The HTBI primer set was used in a first-round RT-PCR of the TCR CDR3. MiXCR, applied by TCRdb to the multiplex PCR reads, yields one record per CDR3 protein. Counted here are approximately 210,000 distinct CDR3 sequences, roughly 18% occurring once; the ten biggest clones make up 50%. This clonotype has at least ten counts. After removal of 6 bases from V and 3 bases from J, the junction contained 10 bases not matched to a gene. Germline CDR1 is DFQATT and CDR2 is SNEGSKA (reference sequence). This CDR3 contains 14 residues.

The sample was blood. This rearrangement joins TRBV20-1 to TRBJ2-7; 8 positions agree with TRBD2. The sequence was obtained from a man between 45 and 60 years old with Graves' hyperthyroidism. CDR3 bases: TGCAGTGCCCCAGTGACGGGAGGGTTCTACGAGCAGTACTTC. Translated: CSAPVTGGFYEQYF.